Presented here are 29 T cell receptor beta chains from one specimen sequenced in a study of shared clonotypes between healthy human individuals. The data were produced by immunoSEQ multiplex PCR, yet TCRdb's version contains in-frame clones alone and is incomplete. The sample has about 2.4 million clones, more than 85% seen once; the top ten hold more than 0.35%. Material: naive CD4+ T cells from PBMCs. The subset: CD45RA+ positively selected. These receptor sequences come from a man aged 18 to 30 in good health. Some clones in this sample may be carry-over from other donors' samples.

The gene calls are TRBV6-1 and TRBJ2-5, with TRBD2 identical over 7 bases. Germline assignment: CDR1 MNHNS and CDR2 SASEGT. V lost 4 bases to trimming and J lost 4 bases; unmatched junction nucleotides: 12. There are 16 residues in the CDR3. The CDR3 region has the DNA TGTGCCAGCAGTGGAAACTTCGGGACTAACAGAGAGACCCAGTACTTC. It translates to CASSGNFGTNRETQYF.

The chain employs TRBV5-5 and TRBJ1-4, with a tentative D call TRBD1 (6 bases). Trimming stripped 3 bases from V and 8 bases from J, with 17 bases between. CDR1 is SGHKS and CDR2 is YYEKEE in the germline V gene (reference sequence). CDR3 length: 15 residues. The CDR3 spells CASSSTTGSREKLFF. DNA of the CDR3: TGTGCCAGCAGCTCGACCACAGGGAGTCGGGAAAAACTGTTTTTT. The full variable domain, rest sourced from reference TRBV5-5 and TRBJ1-4, is DAGVTQSPTHLIKTRGQQVTLRCSPISGHKSVSWYQQVLGQGPQFIFQYYEKEERGRGNFPDRFSARQFPNYSSELNVNALLLGDSALYLCASSSTTGSREKLFFGSGTQLSVL.

The CDR3, as DNA: TGCGCCAGCAGCTCCTACAACACAGATACGCAGTATTTT. This sequence encodes CASSSYNTDTQYF. V and J are TRBV5-1 and TRBJ2-3; D remains ambiguous. The V gene's germline CDR1 is SGHRS and CDR2 YFSETQ. CDR3 length: 13 amino acids. Trimming pared 3 bases from V and 2 bases from J, leaving 7 bases between. Full variable domain (outside the CDR3, taken from reference TRBV5-1 and TRBJ2-3): KAGVTQTPRYLIKTRGQQVTLSCSPISGHRSVSWYQQTPGQGLQFLFEYFSETQRNKGNFPGRFSGRQFSNSRSEMNVSTLELGDSALYLCASSSYNTDTQYFGPGTRLTVL.

J is TRBJ2-1 and V is TRBV18, with 14 nucleotides matching TRBD2. J was trimmed by 8 bases and V by 0 bases; bases with no gene match: 6. There are 17 residues in the CDR3. Germline V gene sequence: CDR1 KGHSH, CDR2 LQKENI. CDR3 in amino acids: CASSPPDGLAGGDEQFF. The CDR3, as DNA: TGTGCCAGCTCACCACCGGACGGACTAGCGGGAGGTGATGAGCAGTTCTTC.

Points on this clone: Additional DNA sequences in this sample encode the identical CDR3. Written as DNA, the CDR3 is TGCGCCAGCACACAGGGGACTGGGGCCAACGTCCTGACTTTC. Translation gives CASTQGTGANVLTF. This sequence joins TRBV5-1 and TRBJ2-6; TRBD1 agrees at 7 bases. From germline, CDR1 is SGHRS and CDR2 YFSETQ. CDR3 size: 14 residues. V lost 6 bases to trimming and J lost 2 bases; unmatched junction nucleotides: 2.

The chain joins TRBV5-1 to TRBJ2-1; D not resolved. V was trimmed by 4 bases and J by 5 bases, leaving 10 bases between them. The germline gives CDR1 SGHRS, CDR2 YFSETQ. This CDR3 is built from 13 residues. As DNA, the CDR3 is TGCGCCAGCAGCCCGACGGCGGACAATGAGCAGTTCTTC. This translates into CASSPTADNEQFF.

The V call is TRBV27, the J call TRBJ2-1; the match to TRBD2 covers 8 bases. The CDR3 has 13 residues. Germline assignment: CDR1 MNHEY and CDR2 SMNVEV (reference sequence). The V and J ends lost 4 bases and 10 bases, in that order; junction bases with no gene match: 6. Here the CDR3 DNA reads TGTGCCAGCAGTTCCAGCGGGAGAGGGGAGCAGTTCTTC. Its translation is CASSSSGRGEQFF.

The V call is TRBV28, the J call TRBJ1-4; a possible D gene is TRBD1 (6 bases). Germline V lookup: CDR1 MDHEN, CDR2 SYDVKM. The CDR3 has 15 residues. The ends were cut back, 6 bases at V and 7 bases at J, with 18 bases in the middle. Written as DNA, the CDR3 is TGTGCCAGCAGCCCTAGACAGGTCTCCCTTGAAAAACTGTTTTTT. Protein product: CASSPRQVSLEKLFF.

The chain couples TRBV7-3 to TRBJ2-2, with 9 positions matching TRBD2. Germline CDR1 and CDR2: SGHTA and FQGTGA. The CDR3 runs 15 residues. V shed 2 bases and J 7 bases; nucleotides not matched to a gene: 5. CDR3 bases: TGTGCCAGCAGCTTAGGCGGGAGGGTAGGCGGGGAGCTGTTTTTT. Translating gives CASSLGGRVGGELFF.

V gene TRBV2 combines with J gene TRBJ2-7; D unclear. The ends were cut back, 3 bases at V and 6 bases at J, with 15 bases in the middle. The CDR3 covers 14 residues. The V gene's germline CDR1 is SNHLY and CDR2 FYNNEI. CDR3 in amino acids: CASSDSPSRPEQYF. In nucleotides, the CDR3 is TGTGCCAGCAGTGACAGCCCTTCACGACCCGAGCAGTACTTC.

The gene calls are TRBV9 and TRBJ2-3; unclear D gene. Looked up from germline, CDR1 is SGDLS and CDR2 is YYNGEE. This CDR3 is 12 amino acids long. V was cut by 4 bases and J by 0 bases, with 3 bases left in between. The CDR3 region is CASSKSTDTQYF. In DNA form, the CDR3 reads TGTGCCAGCAGCAAAAGCACAGATACGCAGTATTTT.

This sequence joins TRBV11-3 and TRBJ2-1; maybe TRBD2 (7 bases). Trimming cost V 4 bases and J 5 bases, with 15 bases left between them. The CDR3 sequence is 15 residues long. Germline CDR1 reads SGHNT; CDR2 reads YENEEA. CDR3 in amino acids: CASSSRSGDNNEQFF. DNA for the CDR3: TGTGCCAGCAGCTCACGGAGCGGGGACAACAATGAGCAGTTCTTC.

This chain's CDR3 is CASSLVRGYEQYF. The CDR3 bases are TGTGCCAGCAGCTTAGTCAGGGGCTACGAGCAGTACTTC. This chain connects TRBV11-2 to TRBJ2-7; tentative D call: TRBD1 (6 bases). Trimming removed 1 base at V and 3 bases at J, with 7 bases between. Germline CDR1 SGHAT, CDR2 FQNNGV. The CDR3 has 13 residues.

V gene TRBV7-8 combines with J gene TRBJ2-1; maybe TRBD1 (5 bases). The CDR3 runs 14 residues. V lost 1 base and J 2 bases, leaving 6 bases between the germline ends. The germline gives CDR1 SGHVS, CDR2 FQNEAQ. The CDR3 DNA reads as TGTGCCAGCAGCTTAGAAGGGGCCTACAATGAGCAGTTCTTC. Amino acids: CASSLEGAYNEQFF.

This sequence joins TRBV11-2 and TRBJ2-1, with 9 bases matching TRBD2. V lost 1 base to trimming and J lost 9 bases; unmatched junction nucleotides: 10. Germline V gives CDR1 SGHAT, CDR2 FQNNGV. The CDR3 is made up of 16 amino acids. The CDR3 sequence: CASSLASSGGHREQFF. CDR3 DNA: TGTGCCAGCAGCTTAGCTAGTAGCGGGGGCCACCGTGAGCAGTTCTTC.

V gene TRBV6-5 combines with J gene TRBJ2-7; 10 nucleotides align to TRBD2. Germline trimming cut 0 bases from V and 3 bases from J; bases unmatched to any gene: 5. CDR1 is MNHEY, CDR2 SVGAGI, per germline. CDR3 length equals 16 residues. The CDR3 bases are TGTGCCAGCAGTTACTCGTTAAGCGGGAGGGGCTACGAGCAGTACTTC. The encoded protein is CASSYSLSGRGYEQYF.

The chain combines TRBV10-3 with TRBJ1-5; TRBD1 might be the D (5 bases). Germline assignment: CDR1 ENHRY and CDR2 SYGVKD. V lost 10 bases and J lost 5, with 15 bases in between. The CDR3 runs to 13 residues. CDR3 coding DNA: TGTGCCACCGACGGGGGTACCGATCAGCCCCAGCATTTT. Amino acid sequence: CATDGGTDQPQHF.

This clone was observed a handful of times. The chain employs TRBV5-6 and TRBJ2-5, with D possibly TRBD2 on 5 matching bases. The CDR3 totals 14 residues. In germline, CDR1 is SGHDT, CDR2 YYEEEE. Trimming removed 1 base from V and 2 bases from J, with 9 bases in between. The CDR3 sequence: CASSLTGRQETQYF. The CDR3 DNA reads TGTGCCAGCAGCTTGACGGGAAGACAAGAGACCCAGTACTTC.

This clone was observed a handful of times. The chain couples TRBV25-1 to TRBJ1-5, with 10 bases identical to TRBD1. V lost 4 bases, J lost 6 bases, and 9 bases stayed unmatched. The CDR3 sequence is 16 residues long. The germline V gene has CDR1 MGHDK and CDR2 SYGVNS. CDR3: CASSAGDRGEGQPQHF. Written as DNA, the CDR3 is TGTGCCAGCAGTGCCGGGGACAGGGGAGAGGGTCAGCCCCAGCATTTT. Based on the CDR3 plus reference TRBV25-1 and TRBJ1-5, the full variable domain is EADIYQTPRYLVIGTGKKITLECSQTMGHDKMYWYQQDPGMELHLIHYSYGVNSTEKGDLSSESTVSRIRTEHFPLTLESARPSHTSQYLCASSAGDRGEGQPQHFGDGTRLSIL.

The chain uses TRBV29-1 and TRBJ2-1; D is tentatively TRBD1 or TRBD2 (5 bases each). The V gene's germline CDR1 is SQVTM and CDR2 ANQGSEA. The V end lost 6 bases, the J end lost 7 bases, and 19 bases lay between the germline ends. The CDR3 extends over 14 amino acids. The CDR3 DNA reads as TGCAGCGTCGCCGGGACCGCAGGTGAGAATGAGCAGTTCTTC. It yields the protein CSVAGTAGENEQFF.

This chain uses TRBV19 with TRBJ1-4; D possibly corresponds to TRBD1 (5 bases). CDR3 length: 18 residues. Germline-derived CDR1 and CDR2 are LNHDA and SQIVND (reference sequence). Trimming left V 5 bases short and J 4 bases short, with 23 bases between. CDR3 sequence (DNA): TGTGCCAGTAGTTTCGGACCGATACGGGGCGGACGTAATGAAAAACTGTTTTTT. Amino acid sequence: CASSFGPIRGGRNEKLFF.

J is TRBJ2-7 and V is TRBV30; TRBD2 matches 8 bases. Germline V gives CDR1 GTSNPN, CDR2 SVGIG (reference sequence). This CDR3 has 15 residues. The ends lost 4 bases at V and 7 bases at J; junction bases unmatched: 15. Here the CDR3 DNA reads TGTGCCTGGACCAAATTCTCCCGGGAGGGCCGGGAGCAGTACTTC. It codes for CAWTKFSREGREQYF.

This chain uses TRBV25-1 with TRBJ2-1; D tentatively reads TRBD1 or TRBD2 (5 bases each). V shed 2 bases and J shed 10 bases, with 12 bases lying between them. The germline V gene has CDR1 MGHDK and CDR2 SYGVNS. CDR3 length: 13 residues. For the CDR3, the DNA is TGTGCCAGCAGTGAAAGGGCAGGGAGAGAGCAGTTCTTC. It specifies CASSERAGREQFF.

This chain links TRBV6-1 with TRBJ2-3; 13 bases agree with TRBD2. Losses at the gene ends were 3 bases for V and 6 bases for J; bases not matched to a gene: 3. The CDR3 length is 15 residues. Germline assignment: CDR1 MNHNS and CDR2 SASEGT. CDR3 bases: TGTGCCAGCAGTGAGGGACTAGCGGGATCCGATACGCAGTATTTT. This gives the protein CASSEGLAGSDTQYF.

To note about this clone: The identical CDR3 is also encoded by other nucleotide sequences in the sample. This chain links TRBV9 with TRBJ2-1; 8 bases fit TRBD2. The V gene's germline CDR1 is SGDLS and CDR2 YYNGEE. The CDR3 length is 15 residues. With V trimmed by 1 base and J by 1 base, 1 base remained unmatched. The CDR3 sequence is CASSVTGGSYNEQFF. CDR3 sequence (DNA): TGTGCCAGCAGCGTAACGGGAGGGTCCTACAATGAGCAGTTCTTC.

The chain uses TRBV28 and TRBJ1-2, with TRBD1 identical over 10 bases. Looked up from germline, CDR1 is MDHEN and CDR2 is SYDVKM. The trim removed 3 bases at V and 7 bases at J, leaving 8 bases unmatched. The CDR3 runs 15 residues. CDR3: CASSFTGQGRFGYTF. The CDR3 nucleotides read TGTGCCAGCAGTTTTACGGGACAGGGGAGGTTTGGCTACACCTTC.

This chain joins TRBV5-5 and TRBJ2-1, with D maybe TRBD2 (5 bases). Looked up from germline, CDR1 is SGHKS and CDR2 is YYEKEE (reference sequence). V lost 3 bases to trimming and J lost 4 bases, with 14 bases between them. The CDR3 is 15 amino acids. The CDR3 spells CASSSNPGLYNEQFF. The CDR3 DNA reads TGTGCCAGCAGCTCAAATCCCGGACTGTACAATGAGCAGTTCTTC.

The chain carries TRBV5-1 and TRBJ1-2; TRBD1 aligns across 9 bases. The CDR3 spans 14 residues. Germline loops: CDR1 SGHRS, CDR2 YFSETQ. The V and J ends lost 4 bases and 7 bases, in that order; junction bases with no gene match: 8. DNA of the CDR3: TGCGCCAGCAGCAGAGGGACAGGGAGTGCTGGCTACACCTTC. It is translated as CASSRGTGSAGYTF.

The CDR3 sequence is CASSRTGTSGGNEQFF. The CDR3 bases are TGCGCCAGCAGCCGGACCGGGACTAGCGGGGGCAATGAGCAGTTCTTC. The rearrangement links TRBV5-1 to TRBJ2-1, with 14 bases lining up with TRBD2. Germline-derived CDR1 and CDR2 are SGHRS and YFSETQ. After removal of 4 bases from V and 6 bases from J, the junction contained 6 bases not matched to a gene. The CDR3 covers 16 residues.